The entry below gives a single TCR beta chain sequence along with its context. Assay used: immunoSEQ multiplex PCR; TCRdb lists only in-frame clones, some missing. The table lists 75,000 to 95,000 clones, 70% to 90% of them singletons. The CDR3 is 15 amino acids. Germline V lookup: CDR1 GTSNPN, CDR2 SVGIG (reference sequence). Trimming cost V 0 bases and J 2 bases, with 14 bases left between them. This sample was included in a study of siplizumab effects on memory and regulatory T cells. Sequencing was done on a sample of CD4+ T cells sorted from blood. The source of this sequence is a human donor in good health. The J gene is TRBJ2-7, the V gene TRBV30; D might be TRBD2 (5 bases). CDR3 nucleotide sequence: TGTGCCTGGAGTGTACTGGGGAGAGTCGCCTACGAGCAGTACTTC. It encodes CAWSVLGRVAYEQYF.